The next 27 T cell receptor beta chains were all read from a single sample in a study of control samples from healthy donors and cancer patients. TCRdb's table, derived via immunoSEQ multiplex PCR, lists solely in-frame clones and lacks some. Altogether about 51,000 clones are present, more than 70% being singletons, with the ten largest covering roughly 42%. The sequenced sample was PBMCs. The source of these receptors is a man between 50 and 59 years old with head and neck cancer.

The chain is built from TRBV7-2 and TRBJ2-3; TRBD2 agrees at 10 bases. The germline CDR1 and CDR2 sequences are SGHTA and FQGNSA. Trimming cost V 5 bases and J 9 bases; bases outside gene matches: 8. This CDR3 spans 14 amino acids. Here the CDR3 DNA reads TGTGCCAGCAGCCCACCACAACTAGCGGGGACGCAGTATTTT. Its translation is CASSPPQLAGTQYF.

The chain joins TRBV12-3 or TRBV12-4 to TRBJ2-1; either TRBD1 or TRBD2 may fit D (5 bases each). With 6 bases removed from V and 14 bases from J, the gap between germline ends came to 17 bases. The CDR3 totals 12 residues. The CDR3 nucleotides are TGTGCCAGCAGGGGCGCGTCCGGGGCCGAGTTCTTC. It is translated as CASRGASGAEFF.

In regard to this clone: The sample holds other DNA sequences that translate to the same CDR3. The gene calls are TRBV7-9 and TRBJ2-7; D call uncertain. Trimming removed 8 bases at V and 1 base at J, with 9 bases between. The germline V gene encodes CDR1 SEHNR and CDR2 FQNEAQ (reference sequence). There are 12 residues in the CDR3. The CDR3 region is CASVGRSYEQYF. The CDR3 DNA reads as TGTGCCAGCGTCGGACGATCCTACGAGCAGTACTTC.

DNA of the CDR3: TGTGCCAGCAGCACCCGGACTAGCCCGTCGGGAGAGCAGTACTTC. Amino acid sequence: CASSTRTSPSGEQYF. V gene TRBV11-2 combines with J gene TRBJ2-7, with 8 nucleotides matching TRBD2. The CDR3 contains 15 residues. Trimming removed 5 bases from V and 7 bases from J; junction bases left unmatched: 13. CDR1 is SGHAT, CDR2 FQNNGV, per germline. Together with reference TRBV11-2 and TRBJ2-7, the CDR3 gives the full variable domain: EAGVAQSPRYKIIEKRQSVAFWCNPISGHATLYWYQQILGQGPKLLIQFQNNGVVDDSQLPKDRFSAERLKGVDSTLKIQPAKLEDSAVYLCASSTRTSPSGEQYFGPGTRLTVT.

This clone was seen more than once but under ten times. The J gene is TRBJ2-7, the V gene TRBV27, with 10 bases that match TRBD2. The germline CDR1 and CDR2 sequences are MNHEY and SMNVEV (reference sequence). V lost 4 bases to trimming and J lost 3 bases; unmatched junction nucleotides: 6. The CDR3 loop spans 15 amino acids. The CDR3 reads CASSSPLAGDYEQYF. The CDR3 DNA reads as TGTGCCAGCAGTTCCCCCCTAGCGGGAGACTACGAGCAGTACTTC.

The rearrangement joins TRBV2 to TRBJ2-3; the D gene is possibly TRBD1 (5 bases). The germline V gene encodes CDR1 SNHLY and CDR2 FYNNEI. The V end lost 4 bases, the J end lost 4 bases, and 12 bases lay between the germline ends. The CDR3 runs to 14 residues. The CDR3 sequence is CASSGGYAADTQYF. The CDR3 DNA follows: TGTGCCAGCAGTGGGGGCTACGCAGCAGATACGCAGTATTTT.

J is TRBJ1-1 and V is TRBV29-1; D gene ambiguous. Looked up from germline, CDR1 is SQVTM and CDR2 is ANQGSEA. The CDR3 totals 15 residues. V was clipped by 7 bases and J by 1 base, with 19 bases between them. The CDR3 here is CSANPTGDGNTEAFF. The CDR3 DNA reads as TGCAGCGCCAACCCCACCGGAGACGGGAACACTGAAGCTTTCTTT.

The V gene is TRBV5-6, the J gene TRBJ2-1; 8 nucleotides line up with TRBD2. The CDR3 runs 16 residues. After removal of 4 bases from V and 6 bases from J, the junction contained 12 bases not matched to a gene. Germline V gene sequence: CDR1 SGHDT, CDR2 YYEEEE. The CDR3 region has the DNA TGTGCCAGCAGCATCCACTCTGGCGGGGGGTTCAATGAGCAGTTCTTC. Translating gives CASSIHSGGGFNEQFF.

This clone was observed a handful of times. The chain combines TRBV7-6 with TRBJ2-5, with TRBD2 matching 9 bases. The V gene end was trimmed by 1 base and the J gene end by 2 bases; junction bases not matched to a gene: 11. This CDR3 contains 18 residues. Germline CDR1 is SGHVS and CDR2 is FNYEAQ. The CDR3: CASSLEGLASKRQETQYF. The CDR3 DNA is TGTGCCAGCAGCTTAGAGGGACTAGCTAGCAAAAGACAAGAGACCCAGTACTTC. Filled out from reference TRBV7-6 and TRBJ2-5, the complete variable domain reads GAGVSQSPRYKVTKRGQDVALRCDPISGHVSLYWYRQALGQGPEFLTYFNYEAQQDKSGLPNDRFSAERPEGSISTLTIQRTEQRDSAMYRCASSLEGLASKRQETQYFGPGTRLLVL.

V usage is TRBV29-1 and J usage is TRBJ2-5; TRBD1 matches 7 bases. The CDR3 length is 14 residues. CDR1 is SQVTM and CDR2 is ANQGSEA in the germline V gene. V shed 3 bases, J shed 2 bases, and the junction held 6 bases outside the gene matches. For the CDR3, the DNA is TGCAGCGTTGAGGGGTGGGACAGTCAAGAGACCCAGTACTTC. It translates to CSVEGWDSQETQYF. Variable domain in full (rest from reference TRBV29-1 and TRBJ2-5): SAVISQKPSRDICQRGTSLTIQCQVDSQVTMMFWYRQQPGQSLTLIATANQGSEATYESGFVIDKFPISRPNLTFSTLTVSNMSPEDSSIYLCSVEGWDSQETQYFGPGTRLLVL.

In the case of this clone: The sample holds other DNA sequences that translate to the same CDR3. The chain has TRBV5-4 and TRBJ1-1; TRBD1 might be the D (6 bases). Trimming left V 4 bases short and J 2 bases short, with 18 bases between. In germline, CDR1 is SGHNT, CDR2 YYREEE (reference sequence). There are 16 residues in the CDR3. Written as DNA, the CDR3 is TGTGCCAGCAGCAGGGCGTTCAGGGGTGAAAACACTGAAGCTTTCTTT. The encoded protein is CASSRAFRGENTEAFF.

This clone was found once. The chain joins TRBV19 to TRBJ2-1; TRBD2 matches 7 bases. J was trimmed by 6 bases and V by 0 bases; bases with no gene match: 2. CDR1 and CDR2 (germline): LNHDA, SQIVND (reference sequence). The CDR3 consists of 14 residues. This CDR3 is CASSIDGRINEQFF. The DNA of the CDR3 is TGTGCCAGTAGTATAGACGGGAGGATCAATGAGCAGTTCTTC.

This rearrangement joins TRBV7-8 to TRBJ1-1; D perhaps matches TRBD1 (6 bases). The V gene's germline CDR1 is SGHVS and CDR2 FQNEAQ. The CDR3 totals 13 residues. The V and J ends lost 7 bases and 2 bases respectively, with 11 bases between them. For the CDR3, the DNA is TGTGCCAGCAATCGGGGGGCCAACACTGAAGCTTTCTTT. It specifies CASNRGANTEAFF.

The chain has TRBV3-1 (or the pseudogene TRBV3-2) and TRBJ2-1, with 9 positions matching TRBD2. The V and J ends lost 0 bases and 4 bases, in that order; junction bases with no gene match: 10. Germline CDR1 LGHDT, CDR2 YNNKEL (reference sequence). The CDR3 covers 18 residues. CDR3 protein: CASSQEVRRGGRYNEQFF. The CDR3 bases are TGTGCCAGCAGCCAAGAAGTAAGGCGGGGGGGCAGGTACAATGAGCAGTTCTTC.

This chain links TRBV4-3 with TRBJ1-4; D call uncertain. The CDR3 covers 18 residues. The V gene's germline CDR1 is LGHNA and CDR2 YSLEER. V gave up 1 base and J gave up 0 bases, with 15 bases separating them. The CDR3 DNA sequence: TGCGCCAGCAGCCAAGGACTCGTGGCAGACCCAACTAATGAAAAACTGTTTTTT. Protein: CASSQGLVADPTNEKLFF.

The gene calls are TRBV20-1 and TRBJ2-5, with 7 positions matching TRBD2. Trimming removed 3 bases from V and 4 bases from J; junction bases left unmatched: 8. This CDR3 contains 14 residues. CDR1 and CDR2 from the germline V gene are DFQATT and SNEGSKA (reference sequence). The CDR3 DNA sequence: TGCAGTGCTAGTGCACTAGCGTCGGTAGAGACCCAGTACTTC. Encoded protein: CSASALASVETQYF.

V usage is TRBV28 and J usage is TRBJ1-2; no firm D call. This CDR3 comprises 13 residues. V gave up 3 bases and J gave up 4 bases, with 9 bases separating them. Germline V gives CDR1 MDHEN, CDR2 SYDVKM. This CDR3 is CASSLRGLYGYTF. The CDR3 DNA follows: TGTGCCAGCAGTTTGCGAGGGCTCTATGGCTACACCTTC.

The chain employs TRBV2 and TRBJ1-5; weak D call: TRBD1 (5 bases). CDR1 and CDR2 (germline): SNHLY, FYNNEI. V lost 7 bases to trimming and J lost 5 bases, with 15 bases between them. The CDR3 extends over 14 amino acids. The CDR3 sequence: CASKGTWMDQPQHF. CDR3 DNA sequence: TGTGCCAGCAAAGGGACCTGGATGGATCAGCCCCAGCATTTT.

The rearrangement joins TRBV28 to TRBJ1-2; the D is unclear. Germline lookup yields CDR1 MDHEN and CDR2 SYDVKM. The V and J ends lost 6 bases and 0 bases respectively, with 11 bases between them. The length of the CDR3 is 14 residues. CDR3 bases: TGTGCCAGCAGCCCCGGGGTAACTAACTATGGCTACACCTTC. As protein: CASSPGVTNYGYTF.

The chain recombines TRBV11-2 with TRBJ2-2; 11 nucleotides match TRBD2. With V trimmed by 5 bases and J by 10 bases, 12 bases remained unmatched. The CDR3 consists of 16 residues. CDR1 is SGHAT and CDR2 is FQNNGV in the germline V gene. CDR3 amino acids: CASSRGTSGGRSELFF. The DNA for the CDR3 is TGTGCCAGCAGCCGTGGAACTAGCGGGGGTAGATCGGAGCTGTTTTTT.

This rearrangement joins TRBV6-5 to TRBJ1-2; no definite D call. Germline lookup yields CDR1 MNHEY and CDR2 SVGAGI. The V and J ends lost 6 bases and 8 bases respectively, with 16 bases between them. The CDR3 consists of 13 residues. CDR3 loop: CASRKPAGFGYTF. CDR3 DNA: TGTGCCAGCAGAAAGCCGGCGGGGTTCGGCTACACCTTC.

This sequence joins TRBV6-5 and TRBJ1-2; 11 bases match TRBD1. CDR1 is MNHEY, CDR2 SVGAGI, per germline. V lost 8 bases, J lost 8 bases, and 13 bases stayed unmatched. This CDR3 comprises 15 residues. In nucleotides, the CDR3 is TGTGCCAGCCTCTCTGGGACAGGGGGAGTAGGCGGCTACACCTTC. The encoded protein is CASLSGTGGVGGYTF.

This clone turned up a few times. The chain uses TRBV7-2 and TRBJ2-4, with 10 bases lining up with TRBD2. The CDR3 length is 15 residues. Germline-derived CDR1 and CDR2 are SGHTA and FQGNSA. V was clipped by 2 bases and J by 3 bases; unmatched bases: 1. CDR3 nucleotides: TGTGCCAGCAGCTTACTAGCGGGGGACAAAAACATTCAGTACTTC. Translating gives CASSLLAGDKNIQYF.

V is TRBV12-3 or TRBV12-4 and J is TRBJ2-3, with TRBD2 as a possible D gene (6 bases). This CDR3 has 12 residues. The V end was cut by 3 bases, the J end by 9 bases, with 10 bases between. This CDR3 is CASSLAGRTQYF. CDR3 DNA sequence: TGTGCCAGCAGTTTGGCGGGGCGGACGCAGTATTTT.

The chain has TRBV6-4 and TRBJ1-5; tentatively, D is TRBD1 (5 bases). Trimming took 0 bases from V and 0 from J, leaving 27 bases between them. CDR3 length equals 22 residues. CDR1 and CDR2 from the germline V gene are MRHNA and SNTAGT. The CDR3, as DNA: TGTGCCAGCAGTGACTCTCGCGGGGACCCCCCTCTAAAAGATCCTAGCAATCAGCCCCAGCATTTT. It codes for CASSDSRGDPPLKDPSNQPQHF.

The chain employs TRBV5-1 and TRBJ2-5, with 15 bases that match TRBD2. Unmatched junction bases numbered 7, after V lost 3 bases and J lost 4 bases. The length of the CDR3 is 17 residues. Germline V gene sequence: CDR1 SGHRS, CDR2 YFSETQ. For the CDR3, the DNA is TGCGCCAGCAGCTCGGGACTAGCGGGAGGAAACGGAGAGACCCAGTACTTC. Translation: CASSSGLAGGNGETQYF.

The chain employs TRBV25-1 and TRBJ2-7, with D possibly called TRBD1 or TRBD2 (5 bases each). The V and J ends lost 5 bases and 7 bases respectively, with 15 bases between them. The CDR3 is made up of 13 amino acids. Germline V lookup: CDR1 MGHDK, CDR2 SYGVNS. CDR3 amino acids: CASSSPGTREQYF. The CDR3 coding sequence is TGTGCCAGCAGTTCTCCAGGGACGCGGGAGCAGTACTTC.